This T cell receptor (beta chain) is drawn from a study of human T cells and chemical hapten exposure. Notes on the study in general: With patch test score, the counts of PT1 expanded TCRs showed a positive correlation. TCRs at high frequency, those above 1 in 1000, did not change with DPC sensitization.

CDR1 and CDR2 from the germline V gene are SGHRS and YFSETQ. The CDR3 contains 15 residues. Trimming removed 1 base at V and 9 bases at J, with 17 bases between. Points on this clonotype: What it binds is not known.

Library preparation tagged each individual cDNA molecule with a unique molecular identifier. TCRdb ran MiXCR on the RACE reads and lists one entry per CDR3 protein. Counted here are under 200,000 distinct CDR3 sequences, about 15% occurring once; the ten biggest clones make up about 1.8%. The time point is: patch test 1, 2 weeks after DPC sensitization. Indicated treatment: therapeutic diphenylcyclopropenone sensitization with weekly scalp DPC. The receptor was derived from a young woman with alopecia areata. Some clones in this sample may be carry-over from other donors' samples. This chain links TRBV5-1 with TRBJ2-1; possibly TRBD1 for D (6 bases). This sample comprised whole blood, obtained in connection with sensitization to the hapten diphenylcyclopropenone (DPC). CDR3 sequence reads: CASSLSNTGFGEQFF. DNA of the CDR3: TGCGCCAGCAGCTTGTCAAACACAGGGTTTGGTGAGCAGTTCTTC.